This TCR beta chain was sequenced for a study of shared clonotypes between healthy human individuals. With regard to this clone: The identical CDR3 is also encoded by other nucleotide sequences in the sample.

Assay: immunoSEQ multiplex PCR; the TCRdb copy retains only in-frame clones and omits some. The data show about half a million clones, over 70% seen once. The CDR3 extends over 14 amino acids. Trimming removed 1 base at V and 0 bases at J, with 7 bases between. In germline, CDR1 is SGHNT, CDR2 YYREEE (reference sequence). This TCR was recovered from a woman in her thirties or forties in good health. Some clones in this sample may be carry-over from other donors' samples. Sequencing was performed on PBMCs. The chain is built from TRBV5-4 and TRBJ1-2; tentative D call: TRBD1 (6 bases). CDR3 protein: CASSLPGANYGYTF. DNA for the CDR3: TGTGCCAGCAGCTTGCCAGGGGCTAACTATGGCTACACCTTC.